This T cell receptor beta chain was recorded in a study of identifying expanded T cells in peripheral blood. Trimming removed 5 bases at V and 5 bases at J, with 10 bases between. This CDR3 contains 13 residues. Germline V lookup: CDR1 SGHNT, CDR2 YYREEE (reference sequence). Produced via immunoSEQ multiplex PCR; TCRdb's table is partial and in-frame only. The repertoire consists of 50,000 to 60,000 clones, with about 85% occurring once and the leading ten covering over 15%. The rearrangement uses TRBV5-4 and TRBJ2-2; D gene ambiguous. This TCR was recovered from a person between 18 and 75 years old in good health. The sample comprised blood. Here the CDR3 reads CASRPHLTGELFF. The DNA for the CDR3 is TGTGCCAGCAGGCCTCACTTAACCGGGGAGCTGTTTTTT.